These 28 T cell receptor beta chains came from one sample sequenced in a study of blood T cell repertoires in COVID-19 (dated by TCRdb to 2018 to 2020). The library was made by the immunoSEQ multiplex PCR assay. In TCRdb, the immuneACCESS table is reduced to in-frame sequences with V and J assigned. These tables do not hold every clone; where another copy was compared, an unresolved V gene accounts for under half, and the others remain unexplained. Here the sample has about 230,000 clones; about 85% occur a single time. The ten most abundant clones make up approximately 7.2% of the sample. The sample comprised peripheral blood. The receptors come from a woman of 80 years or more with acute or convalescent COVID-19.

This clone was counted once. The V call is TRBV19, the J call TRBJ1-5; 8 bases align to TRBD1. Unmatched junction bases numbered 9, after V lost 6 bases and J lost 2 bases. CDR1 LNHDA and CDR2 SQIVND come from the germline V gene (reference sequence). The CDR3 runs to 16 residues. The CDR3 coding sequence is TGTGCCAGTAGCTCGGGAGGACAGGGCGGCAATCAGCCCCAGCATTTT. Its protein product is CASSSGGQGGNQPQHF.

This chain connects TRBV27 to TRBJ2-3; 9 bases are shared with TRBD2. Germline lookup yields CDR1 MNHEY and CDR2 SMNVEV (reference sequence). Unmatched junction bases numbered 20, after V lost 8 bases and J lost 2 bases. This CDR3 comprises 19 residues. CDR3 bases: TGTGCCAGCTTAAACGGGACTAGCCAGGAGTTCGGGATCACAGATACGCAGTATTTT. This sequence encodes CASLNGTSQEFGITDTQYF.

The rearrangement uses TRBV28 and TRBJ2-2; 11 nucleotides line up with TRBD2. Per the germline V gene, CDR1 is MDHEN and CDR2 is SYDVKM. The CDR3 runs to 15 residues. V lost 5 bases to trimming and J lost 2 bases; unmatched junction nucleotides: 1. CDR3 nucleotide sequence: TGTGCCAGCAGTGGGACTAGCGGTAACACCGGGGAGCTGTTTTTT. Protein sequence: CASSGTSGNTGELFF.

DNA of the CDR3: TGTGCCAGCAGCTCCTACCGCGGGGGAGCGAACACTGAAGCTTTCTTT. It is translated as CASSSYRGGANTEAFF. The chain employs TRBV7-2 and TRBJ1-1, with D maybe TRBD1 (5 bases). The CDR3 totals 16 residues. The V and J ends lost 4 bases and 1 base respectively, with 16 bases between them. Per the germline V gene, CDR1 is SGHTA and CDR2 is FQGNSA.

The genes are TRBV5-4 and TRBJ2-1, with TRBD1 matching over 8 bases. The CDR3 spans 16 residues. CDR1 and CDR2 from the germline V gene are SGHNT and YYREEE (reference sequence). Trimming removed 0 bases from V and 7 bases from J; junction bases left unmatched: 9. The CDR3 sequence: CASSLGQGALRNEQFF. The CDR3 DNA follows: TGTGCCAGCAGCTTGGGGCAGGGGGCGTTGAGGAATGAGCAGTTCTTC.

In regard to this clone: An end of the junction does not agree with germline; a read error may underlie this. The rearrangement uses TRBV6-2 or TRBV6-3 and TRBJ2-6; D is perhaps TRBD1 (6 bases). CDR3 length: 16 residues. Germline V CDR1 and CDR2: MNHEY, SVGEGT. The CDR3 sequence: CASCYGGPTGANVLTF. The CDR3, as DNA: TGTGCCAGCTGTTATGGGGGCCCCACTGGGGCCAACGTCCTGACTTTC.

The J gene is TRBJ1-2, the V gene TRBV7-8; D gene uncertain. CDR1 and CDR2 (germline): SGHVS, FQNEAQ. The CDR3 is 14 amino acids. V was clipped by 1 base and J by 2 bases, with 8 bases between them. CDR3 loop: CASSLGRRNYGYTF. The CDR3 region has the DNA TGTGCCAGCAGCTTAGGCCGCAGGAACTATGGCTACACCTTC. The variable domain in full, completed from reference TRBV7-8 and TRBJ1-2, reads GAGVSQSPRYKVAKRGQDVALRCDPISGHVSLFWYQQALGQGPEFLTYFQNEAQLDKSGLPSDRFFAERPEGSVSTLKIQRTQQEDSAVYLCASSLGRRNYGYTFGSGTRLTVV.

CDR3 protein: CASSLGQGWLHF. Written as DNA, the CDR3 is TGTGCCAGCAGCTTGGGACAGGGCTGGCTCCACTTT. V is TRBV7-2 and J is TRBJ1-6; the match to TRBD1 covers 9 bases. This CDR3 has 12 amino acids. Germline CDR1 and CDR2: SGHTA and FQGNSA. After removal of 3 bases from V and 16 bases from J, the junction contained 4 bases not matched to a gene.

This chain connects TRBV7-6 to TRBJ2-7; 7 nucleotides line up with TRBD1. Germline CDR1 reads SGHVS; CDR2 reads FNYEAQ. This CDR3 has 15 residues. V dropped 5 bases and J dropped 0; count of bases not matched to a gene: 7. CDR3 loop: CASSPRQGISYEQYF. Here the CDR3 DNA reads TGTGCCAGCAGCCCCCGACAGGGAATCTCCTACGAGCAGTACTTC.

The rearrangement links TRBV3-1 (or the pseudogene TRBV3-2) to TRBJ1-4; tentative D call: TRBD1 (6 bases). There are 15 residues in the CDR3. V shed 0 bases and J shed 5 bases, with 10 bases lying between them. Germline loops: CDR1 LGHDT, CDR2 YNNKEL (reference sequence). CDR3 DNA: TGTGCCAGCAGCCAAGATTCCCAGGGGAATGAAAAACTGTTTTTT. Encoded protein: CASSQDSQGNEKLFF.

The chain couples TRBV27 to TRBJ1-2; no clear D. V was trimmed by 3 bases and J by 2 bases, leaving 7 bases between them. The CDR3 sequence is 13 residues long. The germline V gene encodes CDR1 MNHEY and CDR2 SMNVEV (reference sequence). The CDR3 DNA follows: TGTGCCAGCAGTTTCATGGGCAACTATGGCTACACCTTC. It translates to CASSFMGNYGYTF.

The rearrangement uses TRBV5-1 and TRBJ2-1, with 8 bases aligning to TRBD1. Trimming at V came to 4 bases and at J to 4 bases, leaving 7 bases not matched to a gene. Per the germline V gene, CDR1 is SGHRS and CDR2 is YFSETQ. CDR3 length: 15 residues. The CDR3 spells CASSGGQGAYNEQFF. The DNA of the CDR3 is TGCGCCAGCAGCGGCGGACAGGGAGCGTACAATGAGCAGTTCTTC.

The chain's CDR3 is CASRSRTSGSGYNEQFF. The DNA of the CDR3 is TGTGCCAGCAGGTCCCGGACTAGCGGGAGTGGTTACAATGAGCAGTTCTTC. The V call is TRBV6-4, the J call TRBJ2-1, with 13 bases fitting TRBD2. Germline assignment: CDR1 MRHNA and CDR2 SNTAGT. The trim removed 6 bases at V and 4 bases at J, leaving 9 bases unmatched. CDR3 length: 17 residues.

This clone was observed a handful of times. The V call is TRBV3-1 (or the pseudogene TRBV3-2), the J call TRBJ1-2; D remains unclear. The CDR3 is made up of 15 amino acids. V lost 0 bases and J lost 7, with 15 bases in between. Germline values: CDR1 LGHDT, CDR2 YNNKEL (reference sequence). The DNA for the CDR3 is TGTGCCAGCAGCCAAGAGGGGTGGAGGGTGCGTGGCTACACCTTC. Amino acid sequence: CASSQEGWRVRGYTF.

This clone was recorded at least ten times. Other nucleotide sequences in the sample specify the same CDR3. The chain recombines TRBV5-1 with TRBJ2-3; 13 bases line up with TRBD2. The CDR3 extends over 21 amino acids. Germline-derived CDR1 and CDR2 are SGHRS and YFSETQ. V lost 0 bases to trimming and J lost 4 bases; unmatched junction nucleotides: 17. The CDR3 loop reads CASSLGAPGLAGMGGPDTQYF. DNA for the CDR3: TGCGCCAGCAGCTTGGGTGCACCGGGACTAGCGGGGATGGGGGGGCCAGATACGCAGTATTTT.

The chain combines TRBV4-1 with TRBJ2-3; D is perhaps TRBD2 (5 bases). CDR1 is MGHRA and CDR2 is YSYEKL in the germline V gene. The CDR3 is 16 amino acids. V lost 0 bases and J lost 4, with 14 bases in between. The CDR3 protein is CASSQEGTRRSDTQYF. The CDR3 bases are TGCGCCAGCAGCCAAGAAGGCACAAGGAGGTCAGATACGCAGTATTTT.

The CDR3 loop is CASSQGDRGPYGYTF. CDR3 DNA sequence: TGTGCCAGCAGCCAAGGGGACAGGGGGCCCTATGGCTACACCTTC. The V and J genes are TRBV3-1 (or the pseudogene TRBV3-2) and TRBJ1-2, with TRBD1 matching over 12 bases. V dropped 1 base and J dropped 4; count of bases not matched to a gene: 1. CDR1 is LGHDT and CDR2 is YNNKEL in the germline V gene (reference sequence). The CDR3 covers 15 residues.

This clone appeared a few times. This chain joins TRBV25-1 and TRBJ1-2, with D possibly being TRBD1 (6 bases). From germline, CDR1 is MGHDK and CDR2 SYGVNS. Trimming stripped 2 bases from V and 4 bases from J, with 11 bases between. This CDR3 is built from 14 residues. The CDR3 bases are TGTGCCAGCAGTGAAGGTCCCAGGGGCTATGGCTACACCTTC. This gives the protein CASSEGPRGYGYTF.

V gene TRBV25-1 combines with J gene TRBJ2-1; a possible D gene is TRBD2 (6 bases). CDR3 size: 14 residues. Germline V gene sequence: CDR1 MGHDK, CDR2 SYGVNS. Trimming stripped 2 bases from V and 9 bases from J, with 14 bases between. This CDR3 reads CASSERTNLGEQFF. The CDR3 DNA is TGTGCCAGCAGTGAAAGGACTAATCTCGGTGAGCAGTTCTTC.

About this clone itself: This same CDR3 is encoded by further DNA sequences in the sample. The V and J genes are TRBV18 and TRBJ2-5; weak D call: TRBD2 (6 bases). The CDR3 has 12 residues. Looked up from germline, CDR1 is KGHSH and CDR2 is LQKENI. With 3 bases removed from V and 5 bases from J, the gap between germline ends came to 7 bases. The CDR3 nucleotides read TGTGCCAGCTCACCTGGGGGGGAGACCCAGTACTTC. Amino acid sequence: CASSPGGETQYF.

The CDR3 DNA reads TGTGCCAGCAGCTTTAGCGGGGAGCTGTTTTTT. Amino acids: CASSFSGELFF. V is TRBV5-6 and J is TRBJ2-2; no clear D gene. Germline V gives CDR1 SGHDT, CDR2 YYEEEE. V dropped 2 bases and J dropped 7 bases, with 3 bases sitting between them. The CDR3 loop spans 11 amino acids.

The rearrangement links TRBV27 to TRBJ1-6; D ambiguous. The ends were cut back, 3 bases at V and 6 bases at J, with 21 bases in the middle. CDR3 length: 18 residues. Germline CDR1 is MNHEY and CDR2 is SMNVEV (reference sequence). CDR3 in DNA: TGTGCCAGCAGTTTTCAATCATCTGGCTGGGGAGTTAATTCACCCCTCCACTTT. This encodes CASSFQSSGWGVNSPLHF.

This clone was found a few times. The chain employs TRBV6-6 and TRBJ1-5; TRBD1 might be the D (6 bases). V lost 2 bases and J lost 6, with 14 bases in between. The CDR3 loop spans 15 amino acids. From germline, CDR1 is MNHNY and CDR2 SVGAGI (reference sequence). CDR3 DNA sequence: TGTGCCAGCAGTTACGGGACACCCGGAAGTCAGCCCCAGCATTTT. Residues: CASSYGTPGSQPQHF.

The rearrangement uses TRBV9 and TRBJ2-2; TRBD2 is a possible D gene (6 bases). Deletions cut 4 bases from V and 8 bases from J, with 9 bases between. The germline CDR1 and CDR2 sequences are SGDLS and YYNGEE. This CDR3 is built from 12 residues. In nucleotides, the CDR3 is TGTGCCAGCAGCCCAGGAGGGGGGGAGCTGTTTTTT. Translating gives CASSPGGGELFF.

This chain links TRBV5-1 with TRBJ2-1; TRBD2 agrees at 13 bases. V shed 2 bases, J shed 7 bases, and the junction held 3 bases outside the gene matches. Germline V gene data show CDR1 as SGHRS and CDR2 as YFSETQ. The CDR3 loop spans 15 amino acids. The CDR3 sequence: CASSFSGLAGNEQFF. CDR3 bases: TGCGCCAGCAGCTTCTCGGGACTAGCGGGGAATGAGCAGTTCTTC. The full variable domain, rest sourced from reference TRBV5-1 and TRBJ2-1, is KAGVTQTPRYLIKTRGQQVTLSCSPISGHRSVSWYQQTPGQGLQFLFEYFSETQRNKGNFPGRFSGRQFSNSRSEMNVSTLELGDSALYLCASSFSGLAGNEQFFGPGTRLTVL.

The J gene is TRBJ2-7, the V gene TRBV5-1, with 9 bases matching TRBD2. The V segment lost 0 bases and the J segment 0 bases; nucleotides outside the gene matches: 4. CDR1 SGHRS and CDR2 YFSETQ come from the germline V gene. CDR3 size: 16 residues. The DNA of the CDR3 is TGCGCCAGCAGCTTGGGGGCTAGCGGGGCCTCCTACGAGCAGTACTTC. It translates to CASSLGASGASYEQYF. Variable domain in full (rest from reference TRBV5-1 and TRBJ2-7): KAGVTQTPRYLIKTRGQQVTLSCSPISGHRSVSWYQQTPGQGLQFLFEYFSETQRNKGNFPGRFSGRQFSNSRSEMNVSTLELGDSALYLCASSLGASGASYEQYFGPGTRLTVT.

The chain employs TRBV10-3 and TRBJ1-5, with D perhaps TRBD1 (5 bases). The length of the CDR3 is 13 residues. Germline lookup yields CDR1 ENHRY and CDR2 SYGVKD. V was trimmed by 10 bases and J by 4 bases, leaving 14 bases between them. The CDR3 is CATWGDWNQPQHF. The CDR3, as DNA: TGTGCCACTTGGGGGGACTGGAATCAGCCCCAGCATTTT.

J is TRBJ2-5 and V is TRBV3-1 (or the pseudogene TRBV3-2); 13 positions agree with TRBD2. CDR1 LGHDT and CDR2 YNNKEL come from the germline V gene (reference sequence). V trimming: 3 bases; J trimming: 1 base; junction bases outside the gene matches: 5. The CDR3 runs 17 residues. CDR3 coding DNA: TGTGCCAGCAGCCAGGGGACTAGCGGGGCCCGCCAAGAGACCCAGTACTTC. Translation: CASSQGTSGARQETQYF.